These T cell receptor beta chains were read from a single sample in a study of cytomegalovirus exposure and HLA in healthy donors. Data came from immunoSEQ multiplex PCR; TCRdb stores just in-frame clones and leaves some out. Of 110,000 or so clones listed, 77% were seen once; the top ten hold approximately 11%. The sequencing sample was made of PBMCs. The receptors shown here come from a man between 40 and 49 years old in good health and CMV-seropositive. Both conserved end residues are part of each CDR3. The D gene is left open where the match is weak. Size is omitted from some rows. Given values are once, few, many or a class for expanded clones.

abundance: .
len: 17
j_gene: TRBJ1-6
v_gene: TRBV4-2
d_gene: TRBD1
CDR3nt: TGTGCCAGCAGCCAAAACCGGGACAGCGAGAATAATTCACCCCTCCACTTT
CDR3aa: CASSQNRDSENNSPLHF

abundance: .
len: 17
j_gene: TRBJ1-5
v_gene: TRBV27
d_gene: .
CDR3nt: TGTGCCAGCATCCCCGACAGGACACCGCTTATGAGGAACCCCCAGCATTTT
CDR3aa: CASIPDRTPLMRNPQHF

abundance: .
len: 13
j_gene: TRBJ2-7
v_gene: TRBV7-9
d_gene: .
CDR3nt: TGTGCCAGCAGTTCGGCCCGGGGCTACGAGCAGTACTTC
CDR3aa: CASSSARGYEQYF

abundance: .
len: 15
j_gene: TRBJ1-2
v_gene: TRBV6-1
d_gene: TRBD1
CDR3nt: TGTGCCAGCAGTGAATCCACAGGGGAATTCTATGGCTACACCTTC
CDR3aa: CASSESTGEFYGYTF

abundance: .
len: 14
j_gene: TRBJ1-1
v_gene: TRBV11-2
d_gene: TRBD1
CDR3nt: TGTGCCAGCAGCTTCGCCGGGACAGAGAATGAAGCTTTCTTT
CDR3aa: CASSFAGTENEAFF

abundance: .
len: 15
j_gene: TRBJ2-7
v_gene: TRBV2
d_gene: TRBD1
CDR3nt: TGTGCCTCCTTAGCTGGGACAGGCCTTTCCTACGAGCAGTACTTC
CDR3aa: CASLAGTGLSYEQYF

abundance: .
len: 17
j_gene: TRBJ1-1
v_gene: TRBV4-1
d_gene: .
CDR3nt: TGCGCCAGCAGCCAAGTTCTTGTTCAGGGGTTAAGCACTGAAGCTTTCTTT
CDR3aa: CASSQVLVQGLSTEAFF

abundance: .
len: 11
j_gene: TRBJ1-4
v_gene: TRBV7-9
d_gene: TRBD1
CDR3nt: TGTGCCAGCAGCTCGGACAGGGTACTGTTTTTT
CDR3aa: CASSSDRVLFF

abundance: .
len: 13
j_gene: TRBJ1-4
v_gene: TRBV9
d_gene: .
CDR3nt: TGTGCCAGCAGCGTAGGATTCGAGGAAAAACTGTTTTTT
CDR3aa: CASSVGFEEKLFF

abundance: .
len: 19
j_gene: TRBJ2-4
v_gene: TRBV9
d_gene: TRBD2
CDR3nt: TGTGCCAGCAGCGTAGGGTCTAGCGGGGGAGGTTTAGCCAAAAACATTCAGTACTTC
CDR3aa: CASSVGSSGGGLAKNIQYF

abundance: .
len: 14
j_gene: TRBJ2-5
v_gene: TRBV2
d_gene: TRBD1
CDR3nt: TGTGCCAGCAGTCTAATAACAGGGGAGGAGACCCAGTACTTC
CDR3aa: CASSLITGEETQYF

abundance: .
len: 15
j_gene: TRBJ2-3
v_gene: TRBV6-5
d_gene: .
CDR3nt: TGTGCCAGCAGTTACTCCACGCGACTCACAGATACGCAGTATTTT
CDR3aa: CASSYSTRLTDTQYF

abundance: few
len: 19
j_gene: TRBJ1-5
v_gene: TRBV7-8
d_gene: .
CDR3nt: TGTGCCAGCAGCCTCGAGAAGGGGGGGGGCAGGGGTAGCAATCAGCCCCAGCATTTT
CDR3aa: CASSLEKGGGRGSNQPQHF

abundance: .
len: 16
j_gene: TRBJ1-6
v_gene: TRBV27
d_gene: .
CDR3nt: TGTGCCAGCAGTTCCCAGGGTGCCTCCTGGGATTCACCCCTCCACTTT
CDR3aa: CASSSQGASWDSPLHF

abundance: .
len: 15
j_gene: TRBJ2-5
v_gene: TRBV4-1
d_gene: .
CDR3nt: TGCGCCAGCAGCCAAGTGGGGGCGGCGGTGGAGACCCAGTACTTC
CDR3aa: CASSQVGAAVETQYF

abundance: .
len: 18
j_gene: TRBJ2-1
v_gene: TRBV5-1
d_gene: TRBD2
CDR3nt: TGCGCCAGCAGCCTAGGTCTAGCGGGGGCGAGCTCCTACAATGAGCAGTTCTTC
CDR3aa: CASSLGLAGASSYNEQFF

abundance: .
len: 13
j_gene: TRBJ2-1
v_gene: TRBV5-6
d_gene: .
CDR3nt: TGTGCCAGCAGCAGGACAGCCTACAATGAGCAGTTCTTC
CDR3aa: CASSRTAYNEQFF

abundance: .
len: 16
j_gene: TRBJ2-7
v_gene: TRBV7-9
d_gene: TRBD1
CDR3nt: TGTGCCAGCAGCTCGCCCGGGACAGGGGAGGCCTACGAGCAGTACTTC
CDR3aa: CASSSPGTGEAYEQYF

abundance: .
len: 17
j_gene: TRBJ1-3
v_gene: TRBV9
d_gene: TRBD1
CDR3nt: TGTGCCAGCAGCCCAGGGGGGACGGACATCTCTGGAAACACCATATATTTT
CDR3aa: CASSPGGTDISGNTIYF

abundance: .
len: 15
j_gene: TRBJ1-2
v_gene: TRBV28
d_gene: .
CDR3nt: TGTGCCAGCAGCAGCGGACCGGGGAATCTCCTTGGCTACACCTTC
CDR3aa: CASSSGPGNLLGYTF

abundance: .
len: 13
j_gene: TRBJ2-5
v_gene: TRBV9
d_gene: TRBD1
CDR3nt: TGTGCCAGCAGCGGGACAGGGCCTCAGACCCAGTACTTC
CDR3aa: CASSGTGPQTQYF

abundance: few
len: 15
j_gene: TRBJ1-5
v_gene: TRBV6-1
d_gene: .
CDR3nt: TGTGCCAGCAGTGAAGCTTTCTTGGTCGGTCAGCCCCAGCATTTT
CDR3aa: CASSEAFLVGQPQHF

abundance: .
len: 13
j_gene: TRBJ1-1
v_gene: TRBV30
d_gene: .
CDR3nt: TGTGCCTGGAGCGTACATCAGAACACTGAAGCTTTCTTT
CDR3aa: CAWSVHQNTEAFF

abundance: .
len: 19
j_gene: TRBJ2-4
v_gene: TRBV5-1
d_gene: TRBD1
CDR3nt: TGCGCCAGCAGCTCGAGAACATATACGGGACAGGGTGCCAAAAACATTCAGTACTTC
CDR3aa: CASSSRTYTGQGAKNIQYF

abundance: .
len: 13
j_gene: TRBJ2-3
v_gene: TRBV6-5
d_gene: .
CDR3nt: TGTGCCAGCAGTTCCAGGGGCACAGATACGCAGTATTTT
CDR3aa: CASSSRGTDTQYF

abundance: .
len: 16
j_gene: TRBJ2-2
v_gene: TRBV4-2
d_gene: .
CDR3nt: TGTGCCAGCAGTTCGGATGGAGGGGGGGCTGACGGGGAGCTGTTTTTT
CDR3aa: CASSSDGGGADGELFF

abundance: .
len: 19
j_gene: TRBJ2-5
v_gene: TRBV9
d_gene: TRBD1
CDR3nt: TGTGCCAGCAGCCCTCGGACAGGGGGCGTTGTTCGATGGGAAGAGACCCAGTACTTC
CDR3aa: CASSPRTGGVVRWEETQYF

abundance: few
len: 15
j_gene: TRBJ1-4
v_gene: TRBV10-2
d_gene: .
CDR3nt: TGCGCCAGCAGTGGATGGGTGTCAGGGAATGAAAAACTGTTTTTT
CDR3aa: CASSGWVSGNEKLFF

abundance: .
len: 17
j_gene: TRBJ1-6
v_gene: TRBV19
d_gene: TRBD1
CDR3nt: TGTGCCAGTAGTATGAGAGGACAGGGGGCACGAAATTCACCCCTCCACTTT
CDR3aa: CASSMRGQGARNSPLHF

abundance: .
len: 15
j_gene: TRBJ1-6
v_gene: TRBV19
d_gene: .
CDR3nt: TGTGCCAGTAGTATAGCTGGGACTGTCAATTCACCCCTCCACTTT
CDR3aa: CASSIAGTVNSPLHF

abundance: .
len: 14
j_gene: TRBJ2-1
v_gene: TRBV6-6
d_gene: .
CDR3nt: TGTGCCAGCAGTTACTCGAGAGGGGGGGATGAGCAGTTCTTC
CDR3aa: CASSYSRGGDEQFF

abundance: .
len: 12
j_gene: TRBJ2-7
v_gene: TRBV25-1
d_gene: TRBD2
CDR3nt: TGTGCCAGTGCGGGGGTCACCTACGAGCAGTACTTC
CDR3aa: CASAGVTYEQYF

abundance: .
len: 15
j_gene: TRBJ1-6
v_gene: TRBV6-5
d_gene: .
CDR3nt: TGTGCCAGCAGTTGGGGGGTCACGGTCAATTCACCCCTCCACTTT
CDR3aa: CASSWGVTVNSPLHF

abundance: .
len: 14
j_gene: TRBJ1-6
v_gene: TRBV7-9
d_gene: .
CDR3nt: TGTGCCAGCAGCTTAGTAGCTGATAATTCACCCCTCCACTTT
CDR3aa: CASSLVADNSPLHF

abundance: .
len: 17
j_gene: TRBJ2-2
v_gene: TRBV27
d_gene: TRBD2
CDR3nt: TGTGCCAGCACCATACACCCCGGGGGGGGTCAGGCCGGGGAGCTGTTTTTT
CDR3aa: CASTIHPGGGQAGELFF

abundance: .
len: 14
j_gene: TRBJ2-3
v_gene: TRBV19
d_gene: .
CDR3nt: TGTGCCAGTAGTATGCCAAGTCTTGCGGATACGCAGTATTTT
CDR3aa: CASSMPSLADTQYF

abundance: .
len: 15
j_gene: TRBJ2-1
v_gene: TRBV2
d_gene: TRBD2
CDR3nt: TGTGCCAGCAGCCAGGGACTAGCGGCCTACAATGAGCAGTTCTTC
CDR3aa: CASSQGLAAYNEQFF

abundance: .
len: 12
j_gene: TRBJ2-3
v_gene: TRBV7-8
d_gene: .
CDR3nt: TGTGCCAGCAGGCGGCCAGTGGATACGCAGTATTTT
CDR3aa: CASRRPVDTQYF

abundance: few
len: 13
j_gene: TRBJ1-5
v_gene: TRBV7-2
d_gene: .
CDR3nt: TGTGCCAGCAGCTCGACACCGATTGAGCCCCAGCATTTT
CDR3aa: CASSSTPIEPQHF

abundance: .
len: 16
j_gene: TRBJ2-7
v_gene: TRBV11-2
d_gene: TRBD1
CDR3nt: TGTGCCAGCAGCTTAGCGACCGGGACAGGGTTTTACGAGCAGTACTTC
CDR3aa: CASSLATGTGFYEQYF

abundance: .
len: 14
j_gene: TRBJ2-3
v_gene: TRBV5-4
d_gene: TRBD2
CDR3nt: TGTGCCAGCAGCACCTGGTTTAGCGGGGTTACGCAGTATTTT
CDR3aa: CASSTWFSGVTQYF

abundance: once
len: 15
j_gene: TRBJ2-2
v_gene: TRBV18
d_gene: .
CDR3nt: TGTGCCAGCTCACCACCTACTCCGAACACCGGGGAGCTGTTTTTT
CDR3aa: CASSPPTPNTGELFF

abundance: .
len: 15
j_gene: TRBJ2-2
v_gene: TRBV4-2
d_gene: .
CDR3nt: TGTGCCAGCAGCCAGAAGTCACTAGCCCCCGGGGAGCTGTTTTTT
CDR3aa: CASSQKSLAPGELFF

abundance: .
len: 12
j_gene: TRBJ2-1
v_gene: TRBV4-2
d_gene: .
CDR3nt: TGTGCCAGCAGCCAAGGCGGCAGTGAGCAGTTCTTC
CDR3aa: CASSQGGSEQFF

abundance: few
len: 18
j_gene: TRBJ2-5
v_gene: TRBV9
d_gene: TRBD1
CDR3nt: TGTGCCAGCAGCGTTGGGACAGGGGTCACTCCTTTCCAAGAGACCCAGTACTTC
CDR3aa: CASSVGTGVTPFQETQYF

abundance: .
len: 13
j_gene: TRBJ1-2
v_gene: TRBV7-8
d_gene: TRBD1
CDR3nt: TGTGCCAGCAGCGCCAGGGGGCGCGGTGGCTACACCTTC
CDR3aa: CASSARGRGGYTF

abundance: .
len: 15
j_gene: TRBJ2-1
v_gene: TRBV4-3
d_gene: .
CDR3nt: TGCGCCAGCAGCCCTGGGATAGGGGTGTACAATGAGCAGTTCTTC
CDR3aa: CASSPGIGVYNEQFF

abundance: once
len: 15
j_gene: TRBJ2-2
v_gene: TRBV7-2
d_gene: TRBD1
CDR3nt: TGTGCCAGCAGCTTAAACAGGGGGACCACCGGGGAGCTGTTTTTT
CDR3aa: CASSLNRGTTGELFF

abundance: few
len: 15
j_gene: TRBJ1-5
v_gene: TRBV10-3
d_gene: .
CDR3nt: TGTGCCATCAGAGGAGCGGATTCGGGTAATCAGCCCCAGCATTTT
CDR3aa: CAIRGADSGNQPQHF